Included here is one T cell receptor (beta chain) sequence, with context. A much larger clone lies one base from this, so it may be a read error. Time point given: persistent/refractory GD, antithyroid drugs over 5 years with positive TRAb. Isolated PBMC RNA provided the starting material for the TCR library. Building of the TCR beta libraries involved iRepertoire HTBI primers and Arm-PCR of CDR3 regions. The authors' processing: Detected in the samples were approximately 58 TRBV and about 15 TRBJ segments. Each CDR3 protein gets one entry after TCRdb re-called the multiplex PCR reads with MiXCR. It is TCRdb's table, rather than the study itself, that gives the V and J calls and clone size. This table has around 400,000 distinct CDR3 sequences, about 21% appearing once. This entry is derived from a study of regulatory T cells in long-lasting Graves disease. About the study: Patients with persistent Graves' disease had over 5 years of antithyroid drugs and persistent TSH receptor antibodies.

V was pared by 7 bases and J by 6 bases, with 15 bases between. The CDR3 loop spans 14 amino acids. Per germline, CDR1 MNHEY and CDR2 SVGEGT. The sample in question was peripheral blood mononuclear cells (PBMCs), obtained when the disease was refractory, from a patient treated with antithyroid drugs. This TCR derives from a female donor with Graves disease. The chain employs TRBV6-2 or TRBV6-3 and TRBJ2-2; the D gene is possibly TRBD1 (5 bases). The CDR3 DNA follows: TGTGCCAGCATCCTAGACAGAAACGCCGGGGAGCTGTTTTTT. It encodes CASILDRNAGELFF.